Following are 24 T cell receptor beta chains from one sample sequenced in a study of T cells in localized non-small cell lung cancer. Only in-frame clones appear in the TCRdb table, and some are missing; sequencing was by immunoSEQ multiplex PCR. The sample yields about 24,000 clones, roughly 92% seen once. Source: peripheral blood, taken before any cancer treatment. The receptors stem from a woman aged 40 to 75 with stage I lung adenocarcinoma.

The rearrangement uses TRBV28 and TRBJ2-2, with TRBD2 as a possible D gene (6 bases). There are 15 residues in the CDR3. Trimming shortened V by 3 bases and J by 5 bases, and 13 bases separated the two germline ends. CDR1 MDHEN and CDR2 SYDVKM come from the germline V gene. CDR3 DNA sequence: TGTGCCAGCAGTTTTCGACGGGACTTGACCGGGGAGCTGTTTTTT. It translates to CASSFRRDLTGELFF.

The chain employs TRBV6-1 and TRBJ2-7; 8 bases line up with TRBD1. J was trimmed by 2 bases and V by 5 bases; bases with no gene match: 8. The CDR3 has 15 amino acids. Germline V gene lookup returns CDR1 MNHNS and CDR2 SASEGT. This chain's CDR3 is CASSLLRDRTYEQYF. DNA for the CDR3: TGTGCCAGCAGTCTTCTCCGGGACAGGACCTACGAGCAGTACTTC.

The chain joins TRBV6-1 to TRBJ1-5; the match to TRBD1 covers 12 bases. The CDR3 runs to 16 residues. Trimming cost V 4 bases and J 6 bases; bases outside gene matches: 7. The germline V gene has CDR1 MNHNS and CDR2 SASEGT. DNA of the CDR3: TGTGCCAGCAGTGGACGGGACAGGGGGCGATTTCAGCCCCAGCATTTT. Protein product: CASSGRDRGRFQPQHF.

The chain recombines TRBV6-1 with TRBJ2-6, with D perhaps matching TRBD2 (5 bases). CDR1 MNHNS and CDR2 SASEGT come from the germline V gene. The CDR3 extends over 15 amino acids. With 4 bases removed from V and 4 bases from J, the gap between germline ends came to 11 bases. CDR3 sequence: CASSGEPTGANVLTF. CDR3 bases: TGTGCCAGCAGTGGGGAGCCAACCGGGGCCAACGTCCTGACTTTC.

In its sample, this clone was seen once. The rearrangement links TRBV7-9 to TRBJ2-5; TRBD2 matches 8 bases. Per the germline V gene, CDR1 is SEHNR and CDR2 is FQNEAQ (reference sequence). This CDR3 has 16 amino acids. Losses at the gene ends were 7 bases for V and 2 bases for J; bases not matched to a gene: 12. CDR3: CASTLGASGLQETQYF. DNA of the CDR3: TGTGCCAGCACCCTAGGGGCTAGCGGGCTTCAAGAGACCCAGTACTTC.

The CDR3 loop reads CASSHRAHRDNNEQYF. For the CDR3, the DNA is TGTGCCAGCAGCCACCGTGCCCACAGGGATAACAACGAGCAGTACTTC. The J gene is TRBJ2-7, the V gene TRBV11-3, with a possible D match to TRBD1 (6 bases). V was shortened by 5 bases and J by 5 bases, with 22 bases between the two germline ends. Germline V gene sequence: CDR1 SGHNT, CDR2 YENEEA. This CDR3 spans 16 amino acids.

The genes are TRBV18 and TRBJ1-1; the D gene is possibly TRBD1 (5 bases). CDR3 length: 13 residues. With 3 bases removed from V and 3 bases from J, the gap between germline ends came to 8 bases. Germline V gives CDR1 KGHSH, CDR2 LQKENI. The CDR3 DNA follows: TGTGCCAGCTCACCTGGAGGGGACACTGAAGCTTTCTTT. The encoded protein is CASSPGGDTEAFF.

In the case of this clone: Other DNA sequences in the same sample also yield this CDR3. The genes are TRBV10-1 and TRBJ2-5, with D possibly TRBD2 on 6 matching bases. Per the germline V gene, CDR1 is WNHNN and CDR2 is SYGVQD (reference sequence). The V and J ends lost 0 bases and 2 bases respectively, with 7 bases between them. This CDR3 comprises 14 residues. The CDR3 here is CASSESGGQETQYF. The CDR3 bases are TGCGCCAGCAGTGAGTCGGGAGGACAAGAGACCCAGTACTTC.

The gene calls are TRBV12-5 and TRBJ1-1; 7 nucleotides align to TRBD1. CDR1 and CDR2 from the germline V gene are LGHNT and FRNRAP. Unmatched junction bases numbered 7, after V lost 6 bases and J lost 3 bases. The CDR3 has 14 residues. CDR3 region: CASGLDRIYTEAFF. The CDR3 DNA sequence: TGTGCTAGTGGACTGGACAGGATCTACACTGAAGCTTTCTTT.

The chain joins TRBV2 to TRBJ2-3; no clear D. The CDR3 sequence is 12 residues long. The germline V gene has CDR1 SNHLY and CDR2 FYNNEI. V was clipped by 6 bases and J by 4 bases, with 8 bases between them. CDR3 region: CASSSDADTQYF. CDR3 DNA sequence: TGTGCCAGCAGCTCAGATGCAGATACGCAGTATTTT.

The chain uses TRBV2 and TRBJ2-7; possibly TRBD1 for D (5 bases). CDR3 size: 12 residues. Trimming pared 3 bases from V and 7 bases from J, leaving 10 bases between. The V gene's germline CDR1 is SNHLY and CDR2 FYNNEI. The CDR3, as DNA: TGTGCCAGCAGTGAGGGGCATTTAGAGCAGTACTTC. Protein product: CASSEGHLEQYF.

The chain combines TRBV28 with TRBJ2-1; 16 positions match TRBD2. The length of the CDR3 is 18 residues. The trim removed 0 bases at V and 3 bases at J, leaving 2 bases unmatched. Germline V gene lookup returns CDR1 MDHEN and CDR2 SYDVKM. This CDR3 reads CASSLWGLAGGIYNEQFF. CDR3 DNA sequence: TGTGCCAGCAGTTTATGGGGACTAGCGGGAGGGATCTACAATGAGCAGTTCTTC. Variable domain in full (rest from reference TRBV28 and TRBJ2-1): DVKVTQSSRYLVKRTGEKVFLECVQDMDHENMFWYRQDPGLGLRLIYFSYDVKMKEKGDIPEGYSVSREKKERFSLILESASTNQTSMYLCASSLWGLAGGIYNEQFFGPGTRLTVL.

The gene calls are TRBV19 and TRBJ2-5, with TRBD1 as a possible D gene (6 bases). With the DNA end fitting TRBJ2-7 better, the J assignment may be wrong. Germline values: CDR1 LNHDA, CDR2 SQIVND (reference sequence). The length of the CDR3 is 11 residues. The CDR3 spells CASGQFYEQYF. The CDR3 nucleotides are TGTGCCAGTGGACAGTTCTACGAGCAGTACTTC.

The V gene is TRBV4-2, the J gene TRBJ1-4; no reliable D call. Trimming took off 0 bases at V and 11 bases at J, with 16 bases between the two ends. The CDR3 has 15 amino acids. Per germline, CDR1 LGHNA and CDR2 YNFKEQ. CDR3: CASSQDPSVGKKLFF. CDR3 in DNA: TGTGCCAGCAGCCAAGATCCCTCGGTCGGTAAGAAACTGTTTTTT.

The chain employs TRBV2 and TRBJ2-5; 9 nucleotides line up with TRBD1. Per germline, CDR1 SNHLY and CDR2 FYNNEI. There are 17 residues in the CDR3. V was clipped by 1 base and J by 5 bases; unmatched bases: 11. CDR3: CASSEEGTGRWGETQYF. The CDR3 DNA follows: TGTGCCAGCAGTGAAGAGGGGACAGGGCGATGGGGGGAGACCCAGTACTTC.

The CDR3 spells CASTLVAEAFF. The CDR3 bases are TGTGCCAGCACTCTCGTCGCTGAAGCTTTCTTT. V is TRBV7-2 and J is TRBJ1-1; D is uncertain. The CDR3 covers 11 residues. With 7 bases removed from V and 6 bases from J, the gap between germline ends came to 9 bases. The germline V gene encodes CDR1 SGHTA and CDR2 FQGNSA.

This rearrangement joins TRBV5-1 to TRBJ1-4, with D perhaps matching TRBD1 (5 bases). V was shortened by 5 bases and J by 2 bases, with 10 bases between the two germline ends. The CDR3 totals 14 residues. CDR1 and CDR2 (germline): SGHRS, YFSETQ. This chain's CDR3 is CASSPGPTNEKLFF. For the CDR3, the DNA is TGCGCCAGCAGTCCGGGGCCGACTAATGAAAAACTGTTTTTT.

This clone was seen only once. The chain recombines TRBV16 with TRBJ2-7; D uncertain. CDR3 size: 14 residues. The V gene lost 0 bases and the J gene lost 3 bases, with 9 bases spanning the gap. Per germline, CDR1 KGHSY and CDR2 FQNENV. The CDR3 region has the DNA TGTGCCAGCAGCCAATCTCGGTTGGACTACGAGCAGTACTTC. As protein: CASSQSRLDYEQYF.

The chain links TRBV6-6 to TRBJ2-7; D may be TRBD1 (6 bases). Trimming took off 5 bases at V and 4 bases at J, with 15 bases between the two ends. This CDR3 is built from 14 residues. Looked up from germline, CDR1 is MNHNY and CDR2 is SVGAGI (reference sequence). The CDR3 DNA reads TGTGCCAGCAGTACCCAGGGGCTCATATACGAGCAGTACTTC. Amino acid sequence: CASSTQGLIYEQYF.

The V call is TRBV28, the J call TRBJ2-7, with unresolved D. The CDR3 covers 15 residues. Germline assignment: CDR1 MDHEN and CDR2 SYDVKM. The V and J ends lost 4 bases and 2 bases respectively, with 15 bases between them. The chain's CDR3 is CASSWLVGRTYEQYF. The CDR3 DNA sequence: TGTGCCAGCAGTTGGCTTGTGGGCAGGACCTACGAGCAGTACTTC.

The rearrangement links TRBV18 to TRBJ2-7; 7 bases are a match to TRBD1. Per germline, CDR1 KGHSH and CDR2 LQKENI. Trimming removed 3 bases from V and 4 bases from J; junction bases left unmatched: 9. The CDR3 is made up of 15 amino acids. CDR3 nucleotide sequence: TGTGCCAGCTCACCCCGAATGGGACAGAGTTACGAGCAGTACTTC. The encoded protein is CASSPRMGQSYEQYF.

The J gene is TRBJ2-7, the V gene TRBV6-5, with 7 bases fitting TRBD1. The CDR3 has 12 amino acids. V shed 6 bases, J shed 6 bases, and the junction held 5 bases outside the gene matches. Germline CDR1 is MNHEY and CDR2 is SVGAGI. CDR3 sequence reads: CASRTTGAEQYF. The CDR3 DNA follows: TGTGCCAGCAGGACAACAGGGGCCGAGCAGTACTTC.

The chain uses TRBV18 and TRBJ2-7; D is ambiguous. Germline V gene sequence: CDR1 KGHSH, CDR2 LQKENI. The CDR3 covers 16 residues. V shed 5 bases and J shed 1 base, with 18 bases lying between them. CDR3 DNA: TGTGCCAGCTCATCAAACGCCGGGTCTCTTTCCTACGAGCAGTACTTC. It codes for CASSSNAGSLSYEQYF.

The V gene is TRBV21-1, the J gene TRBJ2-7. TRBV21-1 is annotated as a pseudogene. The CDR3 runs 15 residues. The DNA of the CDR3 is TGTGCCAGCAGCACCCGAGGGGGGTTCGCCTACGAGCAGTACTTC. It translates to CASSTRGGFAYEQYF.